This TCR beta chain stems from a study of technical replicates of blood from a few donors. Assay: immunoSEQ multiplex PCR; the TCRdb copy retains only in-frame clones and omits some. The sample holds just over 60,000 clones, roughly 86% seen once. V lost 5 bases, J lost 1 base, and 8 bases stayed unmatched. Germline lookup yields CDR1 ENHRY and CDR2 SYGVKD. This CDR3 has 16 residues. Sequenced: PBMCs. The TCR was taken from a human donor in good health. Some clones in this sample may be carry-over from other donors' samples. The chain links TRBV10-3 to TRBJ2-3; 8 nucleotides match TRBD2. The CDR3 nucleotides read TGTGCCATCAGTCTAGGCGGGGGGCGTGGCACAGATACGCAGTATTTT. This sequence encodes CAISLGGGRGTDTQYF.